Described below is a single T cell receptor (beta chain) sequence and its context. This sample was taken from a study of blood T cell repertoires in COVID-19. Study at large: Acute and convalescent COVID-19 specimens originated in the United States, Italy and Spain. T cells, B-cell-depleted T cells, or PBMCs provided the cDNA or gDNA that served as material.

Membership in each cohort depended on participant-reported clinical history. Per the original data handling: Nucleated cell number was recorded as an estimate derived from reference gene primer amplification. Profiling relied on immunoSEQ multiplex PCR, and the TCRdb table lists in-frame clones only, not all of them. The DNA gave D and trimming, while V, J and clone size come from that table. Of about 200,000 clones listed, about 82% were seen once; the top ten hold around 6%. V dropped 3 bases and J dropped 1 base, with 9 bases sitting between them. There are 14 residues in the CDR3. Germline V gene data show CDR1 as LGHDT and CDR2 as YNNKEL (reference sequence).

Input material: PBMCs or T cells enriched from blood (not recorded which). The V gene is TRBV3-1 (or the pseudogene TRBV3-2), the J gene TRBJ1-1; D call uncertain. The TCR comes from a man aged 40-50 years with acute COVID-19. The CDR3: CASSHPGRNTEAFF. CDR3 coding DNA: TGTGCCAGCAGCCATCCCGGTAGGAACACTGAAGCTTTCTTT.